The clone carrying this T cell receptor (beta chain) has more than one count but fewer than ten. Its target is not known. A second 7 to 11 cycle PCR used barcoded and J-beta primers. TCRdb ran MiXCR on the 5' RACE reads and lists one entry per CDR3 protein. The table lists around 700,000 distinct CDR3 sequences, roughly 25% of them singletons. The data belong to a study of blood T cells in healthy people across ages. General study findings and limits: Donors of long life had a larger count of naive CD4+ cells and greater diversity than aged donors.

This same sample was also taken into another study, of T cells of mothers and their children. That paper adds: The entire RNA extract went into cDNA synthesis at about 1.4 ug per 15 ul. Several million TCR beta reads per child versus over 10 million per mother. Slightly, though not significantly, more overlap was seen in related than in unrelated mother-child pairs.

Material for sequencing was blood. This clonotype was sampled from a boy under 18 in good health.

The CDR3 here is CASSFSPASNTGELFF. The CDR3 DNA reads TGTGCCAGCAGTTTTAGCCCGGCCTCGAACACCGGGGAGCTGTTTTTT. V and J are TRBV28 and TRBJ2-2; no reliable D call. Germline V lookup: CDR1 MDHEN, CDR2 SYDVKM. Trimming cost V 3 bases and J 0 bases, with 11 bases left between them. This CDR3 has 16 amino acids.